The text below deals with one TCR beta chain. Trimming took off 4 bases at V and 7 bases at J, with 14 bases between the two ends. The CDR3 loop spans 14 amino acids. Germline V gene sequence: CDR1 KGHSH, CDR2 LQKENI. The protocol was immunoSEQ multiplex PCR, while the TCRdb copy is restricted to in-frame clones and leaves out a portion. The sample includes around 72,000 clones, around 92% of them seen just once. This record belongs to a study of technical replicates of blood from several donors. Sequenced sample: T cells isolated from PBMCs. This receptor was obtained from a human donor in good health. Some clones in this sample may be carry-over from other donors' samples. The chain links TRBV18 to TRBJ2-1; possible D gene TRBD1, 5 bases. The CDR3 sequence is CASSQETARNEQFF. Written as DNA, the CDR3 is TGTGCCAGCTCACAAGAGACAGCGCGGAATGAGCAGTTCTTC.